This TCR beta chain came from a study of T cells after yellow fever vaccination. This clonotype was recorded many times. One entry per CDR3 protein, called by TCRdb with MiXCR from the 5' RACE reads. The sample carries 300,000 to 350,000 distinct CDR3 sequences, approximately 4% recorded once. This CDR3 spans 11 amino acids. CDR1 is MNHEY and CDR2 is SVGEGT in the germline V gene. Trimming left V 2 bases short and J 13 bases short, with 9 bases between. The material was PBMCs, obtained 15 days after the yellow fever booster vaccination. The chain carries TRBV6-2 or TRBV6-3 and TRBJ2-1, with D possibly TRBD2 on 6 matching bases. The clonotype comes from a young man who received the YFV17D yellow fever vaccine. The CDR3 DNA follows: TGTGCCAGCAGTTACCGGGAGTTACAGTTCTTC. This codes for CASSYRELQFF.